Listed below are T cell receptor beta chains from one sample, sequenced in a study of T-cell reconstitution after alpha-beta-depleted transplantation in children. TCRdb re-called the PCR reads with MiXCR, one entry per CDR3 protein. The table lists about 350,000 distinct CDR3 sequences, roughly 14% of them singletons. Specimen: PBMCs, collected from the stem cell graft. These receptors all stem from a human donor who donated a stem cell graft to a child with Fanconi anemia. Each CDR3 is given with its conserved first and last residue. The order of the fields is clone size, D gene, J gene, V gene, CDR3 DNA, CDR3 protein. D genes are given only for firm matches. Part of the rows lack a size; the others show once, few, many or a class for expanded clones.

many . TRBJ2-5 TRBV12-3/TRBV12-4 TGTGCCAGCAGTTTAGGCCTAGCGTACGAGACCCAGTACTTC CASSLGLAYETQYF
few TRBD2 TRBJ2-1 TRBV7-2 TGTGCCAGCAGCCGGGGACTAGCGTTGGGCAATGAGCAGTTCTTC CASSRGLALGNEQFF
. TRBD1 TRBJ1-3 TRBV9 TGTGCCAGCAGCGTAGCTGACAGGGGTGGAAACACCATATATTTT CASSVADRGGNTIYF
few TRBD1 TRBJ2-1 TRBV12-3/TRBV12-4 TGTGCCAGCAGTTTAGGGGACAGGGTCCATGAGCAGTTCTTC CASSLGDRVHEQFF
. . TRBJ1-1 TRBV4-3 TGCGCCAGCAGTAGAAGGGGAACCACTGAAGCTTTCTTT CASSRRGTTEAFF
few . TRBJ2-1 TRBV28 TGTGCCAGCAGTTTCCCGGGACATCTTCCCGAGAGCTCCTACAATGAGCAGTTCTTC CASSFPGHLPESSYNEQFF
many . TRBJ2-6 TRBV12-3/TRBV12-4 TGTGCCAGCAGTCCTCAGTGGTCCGGGGCCAACGTCCTGACTTTC CASSPQWSGANVLTF
few . TRBJ1-5 TRBV5-5 TGTGCCAGCAGCCGAAGCTTGGGGGTAGGTCAGCCCCAGCATTTT CASSRSLGVGQPQHF
few . TRBJ1-3 TRBV12-3/TRBV12-4 TGTGCCCTAGGGGAGTCGTATGGAAACACCATATATTTT CALGESYGNTIYF
many . TRBJ1-3 TRBV18 TGTGCCAGCTCACCGCGAGACCGAACGCGTGGAAACACCATATATTTT CASSPRDRTRGNTIYF
. . TRBJ1-2 TRBV7-2 TGTGCCAGCAGCCACGGACGCGCGGTGGGCTACACCTTC CASSHGRAVGYTF
many . TRBJ1-1 TRBV11-2 TGTGCCAGCAGCGGGAACACTGAAGCTTTCTTT CASSGNTEAFF
. . TRBJ2-3 TRBV13 TGTGCCAGCAGCTTACAGTGGGCAGATACGCAGTATTTT CASSLQWADTQYF
many . TRBJ1-1 TRBV6-1 TGTGCCAGCAGTCCTACCCTCAGGGCTGAAGCTTTCTTT CASSPTLRAEAFF
many . TRBJ2-3 TRBV27 TGTGCCAGCAGTAAACAGCTTTACACAGATACGCAGTATTTT CASSKQLYTDTQYF
many . TRBJ2-3 TRBV7-2 TGTGCCAGCAGCCTGCGACGGGACGATACGCAGTATTTT CASSLRRDDTQYF
few TRBD1 TRBJ2-2 TRBV2 TGTGCCACCACCGATAAACGACAGGGGAAGACCGGGGAGCTGTTTTTT CATTDKRQGKTGELFF
many . TRBJ1-2 TRBV5-1 TGTGCCAGCAGCTCCCAGGGAGACTATGGCTACACCTTC CASSSQGDYGYTF
. . TRBJ2-7 TRBV3-1 TGTGCCAGCAGCCAACAGGGGAATTCTTACGAGCAGTACTTC CASSQQGNSYEQYF
few TRBD2 TRBJ2-5 TRBV5-1 TGCGCCAGCAGCACAGGACTAGCGGGGGACTCCGAGACCCAGTACTTC CASSTGLAGDSETQYF
. TRBD2 TRBJ2-1 TRBV20-1 TGCAGTGCTAGGGGGGGGAGTAGCTCCCATGAGCAGTTCTTC CSARGGSSSHEQFF
. . TRBJ1-5 TRBV7-2 TGTGCCAGCAGCTTACCAGGGAACAATCAGCCCCAGCATTTT CASSLPGNNQPQHF
few . TRBJ2-5 TRBV5-1 TGCGCCAGCAGCGACCTCTTAGAGACCCAGTACTTC CASSDLLETQYF
. . TRBJ2-1 TRBV29-1 TGCAGCGGGAAGGGGAATGAGCAGTTCTTC CSGKGNEQFF
many . TRBJ2-3 TRBV2 TGTGCCAGCGGGAAGAATGGGGATACGCAGTATTTT CASGKNGDTQYF
. . TRBJ1-1 TRBV4-3 TGCGCCAGCAGCCAAGGTCGCGAGTCGGCGACCAGGAACACTGAAGCTTTCTTT CASSQGRESATRNTEAFF
few . TRBJ2-7 TRBV27 TGTGCCAGCAGACGGGACGGAGACTACGAGCAGTACTTC CASRRDGDYEQYF
many . TRBJ2-6 TRBV5-1 TGCGCCAGCAGCTTGCAGGACTCTGGGGCCAACGTCCTGACTTTC CASSLQDSGANVLTF
. . TRBJ2-4 TRBV6-5 TGTGCCAGCAGTTCAGGGGCCAAAAACATTCAGTACTTC CASSSGAKNIQYF
. . TRBJ1-1 TRBV3-1 TGTGCCAGCAGCCAAGTGGATGCGAGGGCTTTCTTT CASSQVDARAFF
. TRBD1 TRBJ1-2 TRBV20-1 TGCAGTGCTGGGAGACAGGGCATATCCACCTTC CSAGRQGISTF
few . TRBJ2-1 TRBV7-9 TGTGCCAGCAGCCGTAGCGGTAGCTCCTACAATGAGCAGTTCTTC CASSRSGSSYNEQFF
few . TRBJ2-1 TRBV6-2/TRBV6-3 TGTGCCAGCAGTTATGGTGGACGAGAGCAGTTCTTC CASSYGGREQFF
few . TRBJ1-1 TRBV4-2 TGTGCCAGCAGCCAGGAGGACAGACCCATTGAAGCTTTCTTT CASSQEDRPIEAFF
few . TRBJ2-5 TRBV20-1 TGCAGTGCTAAGGTCTCACTGGGGAGAGAGACCCAGTACTTC CSAKVSLGRETQYF
many TRBD2 TRBJ2-1 TRBV2 TGTGCCAGCAATCGACTAGCGGGGGGCCGCAATGAGCAGTTCTTC CASNRLAGGRNEQFF
. . TRBJ2-1 TRBV19 TGTGCCAGTAGTACGGGACGCCTCTACAATGAGCAGTTCTTC CASSTGRLYNEQFF
many . TRBJ1-5 TRBV10-3 TGTGCCACATCTGGGGGGGTCGGGCCCCAGCATTTT CATSGGVGPQHF
few TRBD2 TRBJ2-1 TRBV11-3 TGTGCCAGCAGTTCGGGGGGACTACAAGTGTCTGAGCAGTTCTTC CASSSGGLQVSEQFF
many TRBD1 TRBJ2-7 TRBV7-2 TGTGCCAGCAGCTTTCCGGACAGGGGGCTATTTGAGCAGTACTTC CASSFPDRGLFEQYF
few . TRBJ1-1 TRBV5-1 TGCGCCAGCGCCCAAGGATCATTAACGAACACTGAAGCTTTCTTT CASAQGSLTNTEAFF
. . TRBJ2-7 TRBV10-3 TGTGCCATCAGTGAGTCGCGGATAGGGGGTGACGAGCAGTACTTC CAISESRIGGDEQYF
few . TRBJ1-2 TRBV30 TGTGCCTGGAGTGTGGGGGGCAATGGCTACACCTTC CAWSVGGNGYTF
many TRBD1 TRBJ2-3 TRBV11-2 TGTGCCAGCAGCTCCGTAGGGGGCTCAGATACGCAGTATTTT CASSSVGGSDTQYF
. TRBD1 TRBJ2-1 TRBV28 TGTGCCAGCAGTTCGACAGGGGGCAGGGGCAATGGGCAGTTCTTC CASSSTGGRGNGQFF
once . TRBJ2-3 TRBV13 TGTGCCAGCAGCTCTCCGACTAGCACAGATACGCAGTATTTT CASSSPTSTDTQYF
few TRBD1 TRBJ2-3 TRBV11-2 TGTGCCAGCAGCTTGATCCCCCTTTGGACAGGGCTGGATACGCAGTATTTT CASSLIPLWTGLDTQYF
. . TRBJ1-1 TRBV5-6 TGTGCCAGCAGCTGGAGGGTGGCTGAAGCTTTCTTT CASSWRVAEAFF
many TRBD1 TRBJ1-2 TRBV10-2 TGCGCCAGCAGTGAGATGGGGACAGGGGACTATGGCTACACCTTC CASSEMGTGDYGYTF
many . TRBJ2-3 TRBV18 TGTGCCAGCTCTATCACTCGAGACAGCGAGACAGATACGCAGTATTTT CASSITRDSETDTQYF
many . TRBJ1-1 TRBV5-6 TGTGCCAGCCGAACGACAGGAATGAACACTGAAGCTTTCTTT CASRTTGMNTEAFF
. TRBD2 TRBJ2-7 TRBV7-2 TGTGCCAGCAGCTTACAAGCGGGGGGAGGGGAGCAGTACTTC CASSLQAGGGEQYF
many TRBD1 TRBJ1-5 TRBV12-3/TRBV12-4 TGTGCCAGCACCCAGGGACAGGGAAGTCAGCCCCAGCATTTT CASTQGQGSQPQHF
few . TRBJ2-1 TRBV6-2/TRBV6-3 TGTGCCAGCAGTTACTCGAGGGGGGCGGAGCCGAGCTCCTACAATGAGCAGTTCTTC CASSYSRGAEPSSYNEQFF
few . TRBJ2-1 TRBV11-2 TGTGCCAGCAGCCCTAGTGACATGTTCAATGAGCAGTTCTTC CASSPSDMFNEQFF
few . TRBJ2-5 TRBV5-1 TGCGCCAGCAGCTTGGCCGGTAACAGCCAAGAGACCCAGTACTTC CASSLAGNSQETQYF